The table lists the clone carrying this T cell receptor (beta chain) with a count of one. Looked up from germline, CDR1 is MNHEY and CDR2 is SMNVEV (reference sequence). Trimming took 4 bases from V and 4 from J, leaving 23 bases between them. The length of the CDR3 is 17 residues. Sequencing was performed with immunoSEQ multiplex PCR; in TCRdb, only in-frame clones are kept and a portion is missing. This table holds approximately 660,000 clones, 88% found once. The data are from a study of shared T cell receptors in the human thymus. This sample was shared with a second study, whose subject was human thymus T cells.

This TCR was recovered from a boy less than two years old with a congenital heart defect. Sequencing was carried out using thymocytes. The chain is built from TRBV27 and TRBJ2-7; perhaps TRBD1 as D (5 bases). As DNA, the CDR3 is TGTGCCAGCAGTTCCCCCTCAGGGCAACTTTTGAGGTACGAGCAGTACTTC. It codes for CASSSPSGQLLRYEQYF.